This T cell receptor (beta chain) originates from a study of cytomegalovirus exposure and HLA in healthy donors. Study-wide context: Researchers found that under 90% of fewer than 450 genotyped donors fell within the Caucasian-associated ancestry cluster. Study-wide findings and caveats: In an earlier analysis, productive rearrangement rates for most beta V segments clustered near 90% or 30%. Among TCR beta chains, those listed as cytomegalovirus-associated numbered about 150.

CDR1 and CDR2 from the germline V gene are MGHRA and YSYEKL. This CDR3 is built from 15 residues. The V segment lost 1 base and the J segment 4 bases; nucleotides outside the gene matches: 6. This clone was picked up one time. Antigen specificity is unknown. 13 Jbeta primers and 60 Vbeta primers were used for the PCR. The table came from immunoSEQ multiplex PCR; TCRdb's copy has only in-frame clones and leaves some out. The data contain about 300,000 clones, 86% of them singletons. The specimen was PBMCs. The genes are TRBV4-1 and TRBJ1-1; 7 bases line up with TRBD1. The receptor's source is a middle-aged man in good health and CMV-seropositive. The CDR3 sequence: CASSQADRVVTEAFF. The CDR3 region has the DNA TGCGCCAGCAGCCAAGCAGACAGGGTTGTCACTGAAGCTTTCTTT.